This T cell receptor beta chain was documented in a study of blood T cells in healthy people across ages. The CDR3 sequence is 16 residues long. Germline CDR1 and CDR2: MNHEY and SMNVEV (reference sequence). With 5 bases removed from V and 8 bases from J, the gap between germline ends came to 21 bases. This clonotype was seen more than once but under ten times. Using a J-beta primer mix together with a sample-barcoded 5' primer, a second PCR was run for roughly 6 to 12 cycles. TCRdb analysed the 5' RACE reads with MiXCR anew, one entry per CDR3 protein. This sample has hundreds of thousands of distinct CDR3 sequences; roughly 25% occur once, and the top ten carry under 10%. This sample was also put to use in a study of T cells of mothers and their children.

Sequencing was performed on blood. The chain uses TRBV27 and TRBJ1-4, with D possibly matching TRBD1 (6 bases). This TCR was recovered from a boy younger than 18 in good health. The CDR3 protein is CASSVGGGGLGEKLFF. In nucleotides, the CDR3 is TGTGCCAGCAGTGTGGGGGGTGGGGGGCTGGGGGAAAAACTGTTTTTT.